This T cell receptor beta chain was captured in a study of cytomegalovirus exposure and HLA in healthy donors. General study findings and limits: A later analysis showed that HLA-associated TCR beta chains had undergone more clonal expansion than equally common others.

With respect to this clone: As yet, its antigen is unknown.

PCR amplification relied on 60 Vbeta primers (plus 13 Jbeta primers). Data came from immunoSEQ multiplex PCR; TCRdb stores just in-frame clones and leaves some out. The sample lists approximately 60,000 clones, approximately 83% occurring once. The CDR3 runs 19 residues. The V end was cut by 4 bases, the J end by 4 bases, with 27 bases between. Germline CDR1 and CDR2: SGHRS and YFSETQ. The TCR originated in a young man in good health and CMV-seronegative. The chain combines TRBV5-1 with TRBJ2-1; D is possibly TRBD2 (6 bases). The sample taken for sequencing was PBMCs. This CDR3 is CASSITGLPHISLYNEQFF. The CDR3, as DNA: TGCGCCAGCAGCATCACGGGACTGCCCCATATATCATTATACAATGAGCAGTTCTTC.